The 9 T cell receptor beta chains presented below share a single source sample, sequenced in a study of regulatory T cells in long-lasting Graves disease. The time point denotes: newly diagnosed GD, antithyroid drugs for less than 3 months. RNA extracted from PBMCs served as the sequencing template. TCR beta libraries were built with iRepertoire HTBI primers and Arm-PCR of CDR3 regions. TCRdb fed the multiplex PCR reads into MiXCR, producing one record per CDR3 protein. The repertoire holds approximately 400,000 distinct CDR3 sequences, with 10% to 15% as singletons. These records were also assigned to another study, of T cells in Graves' hyperthyroidism and ophthalmopathy.

The sample was peripheral blood mononuclear cells (PBMCs), taken at new diagnosis, from a patient treated with antithyroid drugs. These receptors were collected from a young woman with Graves disease.

The gene calls are TRBV5-4 and TRBJ2-3; D remains unclear. CDR1 is SGHNT, CDR2 YYREEE, per germline (reference sequence). The V end was cut by 0 bases, the J end by 8 bases, with 19 bases between. This CDR3 is built from 16 residues. The chain's CDR3 is CASSLGRAGWGGTQYF. The CDR3 nucleotides read TGTGCCAGCAGCTTGGGTAGGGCAGGCTGGGGTGGTACGCAGTATTTT.

This clonotype has a count of ten or more. The chain recombines TRBV10-3 with TRBJ2-3, with 7 nucleotides matching TRBD1. The V segment lost 10 bases and the J segment 6 bases; nucleotides outside the gene matches: 13. This CDR3 has 14 residues. Germline values: CDR1 ENHRY, CDR2 SYGVKD. CDR3 residues: CATKGRGNEDTQYF. DNA for the CDR3: TGTGCCACGAAAGGCAGGGGGAACGAGGATACGCAGTATTTT.

In its sample, this clonotype was seen many times. This chain links TRBV12-3 or TRBV12-4 with TRBJ1-4; D call uncertain. The germline V and J ends were trimmed by 5 bases and 7 bases, with 17 bases remaining between them. The CDR3 covers 15 residues. CDR3 DNA: TGTGCCAGCAGTCCCTCGGAGGCAGGTCGTGAAAAACTGTTTTTT. This codes for CASSPSEAGREKLFF.

This clonotype came up many times. The chain joins TRBV29-1 to TRBJ2-7; tentatively, D is TRBD1 or TRBD2 (5 bases each). Germline-derived CDR1 and CDR2 are SQVTM and ANQGSEA. There are 13 residues in the CDR3. V was cut by 5 bases and J by 6 bases, with 17 bases left in between. In DNA, the CDR3 is TGCAGCGTTCTCATTAGAGGGGATGGCGAGCAGTACTTC. Amino acids: CSVLIRGDGEQYF.

In the case of this clonotype: This may be a read error, as it is one base from a much larger clone. CDR3 sequence (DNA): TGTGCCAGCATGGGACAGGGGGGCAATGAGCAGTACTTC. Translating gives CASMGQGGNEQYF. The chain recombines TRBV28 with TRBJ2-7, with TRBD1 identical over 11 bases. This CDR3 has 13 residues. Germline V gene lookup returns CDR1 MDHEN and CDR2 SYDVKM. J gave up 7 bases and V 7 bases, and 6 bases lay outside the gene matches.

This clonotype appeared many times. The genes are TRBV5-6 and TRBJ2-7; 8 bases map to TRBD2. Losses at the gene ends were 4 bases for V and 6 bases for J; bases not matched to a gene: 9. CDR3 length: 14 amino acids. Germline V lookup: CDR1 SGHDT, CDR2 YYEEEE. In nucleotides, the CDR3 is TGTGCCAGCAGCCCGGCGGGAGGACCCCTCGAGCAGTACTTC. Encoded protein: CASSPAGGPLEQYF.

This clonotype occurred many times. This chain connects TRBV28 to TRBJ1-1; D ambiguous. V gave up 6 bases and J gave up 4 bases, with 15 bases separating them. Germline-derived CDR1 and CDR2 are MDHEN and SYDVKM. The length of the CDR3 is 14 residues. CDR3 in amino acids: CASREGPIFTEAFF. CDR3 nucleotides: TGTGCCAGCAGGGAAGGGCCCATATTCACTGAAGCTTTCTTT. The full variable domain, completed using reference TRBV28 and TRBJ1-1, is DVKVTQSSRYLVKRTGEKVFLECVQDMDHENMFWYRQDPGLGLRLIYFSYDVKMKEKGDIPEGYSVSREKKERFSLILESASTNQTSMYLCASREGPIFTEAFFGQGTRLTVV.

This clonotype was seen many times. The chain combines TRBV6-5 with TRBJ2-7; D is possibly TRBD1 or TRBD2 (5 bases each). CDR1 is MNHEY, CDR2 SVGAGI, per germline. Trimming shortened V by 4 bases and J by 0 bases, and 13 bases separated the two germline ends. The CDR3 spans 15 residues. The CDR3 protein is CASSSRDQRSYEQYF. CDR3 coding DNA: TGTGCCAGCAGTTCCCGGGACCAACGCTCCTACGAGCAGTACTTC.

This clonotype was observed at least ten times. The rearrangement uses TRBV7-9 and TRBJ2-7; D uncertain. V gave up 1 base and J gave up 2 bases, with 12 bases separating them. The CDR3 has 15 amino acids. Germline V gives CDR1 SEHNR, CDR2 FQNEAQ (reference sequence). CDR3 nucleotides: TGTGCCAGCAGCTTAGAGGGCAGTCCGGCCTACGAGCAGTACTTC. Protein: CASSLEGSPAYEQYF. Full variable domain (rest looked up from reference TRBV7-9 and TRBJ2-7): DTGVSQNPRHKITKRGQNVTFRCDPISEHNRLYWYRQTLGQGPEFLTYFQNEAQLEKSRLLSDRFSAERPKGSFSTLEIQRTEQGDSAMYLCASSLEGSPAYEQYFGPGTRLTVT.